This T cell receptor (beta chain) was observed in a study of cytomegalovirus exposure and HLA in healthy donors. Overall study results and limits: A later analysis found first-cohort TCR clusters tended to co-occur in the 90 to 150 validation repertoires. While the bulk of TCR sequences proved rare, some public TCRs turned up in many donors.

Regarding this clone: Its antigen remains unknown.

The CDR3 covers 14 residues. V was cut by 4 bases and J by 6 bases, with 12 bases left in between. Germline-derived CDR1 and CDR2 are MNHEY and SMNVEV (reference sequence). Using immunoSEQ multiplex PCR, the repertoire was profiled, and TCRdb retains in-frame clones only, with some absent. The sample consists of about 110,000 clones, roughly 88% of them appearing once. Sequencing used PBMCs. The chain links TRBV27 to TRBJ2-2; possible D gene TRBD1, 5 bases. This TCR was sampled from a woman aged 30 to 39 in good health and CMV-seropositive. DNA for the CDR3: TGTGCCAGCAGTTATCGGCAGGGTTCCGGGGAGCTGTTTTTT. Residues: CASSYRQGSGELFF.